A single sample gave rise to the 14 T cell receptor beta chains below, sequenced in a study of T cells in Graves' hyperthyroidism and ophthalmopathy. The CDR3 regions of TCR beta were amplified from RNA transcripts. HTBI primers drove first-round RT-PCR of the TCR CDR3. TCRdb processed the multiplex PCR reads anew with MiXCR; each CDR3 protein has one entry. The data contain about 300,000 distinct CDR3 sequences, roughly 18% of them singletons. Sequencing input: blood. The receptor source for this set is a man aged 45 to 65 with Graves' ophthalmopathy.

In its sample, this clonotype was seen many times. The chain has TRBV2 and TRBJ2-7; 12 positions agree with TRBD1. This CDR3 comprises 16 residues. Per the germline V gene, CDR1 is SNHLY and CDR2 is FYNNEI. V shed 6 bases and J 7 bases; nucleotides not matched to a gene: 13. In nucleotides, the CDR3 is TGTGCCAGCAGACCAACCGGGACAGGGGGCCCGCCGGAGCAGTACTTC. Translation gives CASRPTGTGGPPEQYF.

Many counts were recorded for this clonotype. This sequence joins TRBV5-1 and TRBJ2-7; 12 nucleotides match TRBD2. Germline-derived CDR1 and CDR2 are SGHRS and YFSETQ. V dropped 5 bases and J dropped 3; count of bases not matched to a gene: 0. The length of the CDR3 is 13 residues. CDR3 residues: CASRLAGGYEQYF. CDR3 sequence (DNA): TGCGCCAGCAGACTAGCGGGAGGCTACGAGCAGTACTTC. The entire variable domain, with the rest obtained from reference TRBV5-1 and TRBJ2-7, is as follows: KAGVTQTPRYLIKTRGQQVTLSCSPISGHRSVSWYQQTPGQGLQFLFEYFSETQRNKGNFPGRFSGRQFSNSRSEMNVSTLELGDSALYLCASRLAGGYEQYFGPGTRLTVT.

V is TRBV5-1 and J is TRBJ2-7; 7 bases are a match to TRBD2. In germline, CDR1 is SGHRS, CDR2 YFSETQ. The CDR3 length is 14 residues. Trimming cost V 5 bases and J 4 bases; bases outside gene matches: 9. The DNA of the CDR3 is TGCGCCAGCAGATATGAGCGGGGAACATACGAGCAGTACTTC. It encodes CASRYERGTYEQYF.

This sequence joins TRBV2 and TRBJ2-1; 12 bases are shared with TRBD2. V was clipped by 2 bases and J by 12 bases; unmatched bases: 5. The CDR3 spans 14 residues. Germline-derived CDR1 and CDR2 are SNHLY and FYNNEI. The CDR3 nucleotides are TGTGCCAGCAGTGAACTAGCGGGAGGGCAGGGGCAGTTCTTC. It translates to CASSELAGGQGQFF.

The chain uses TRBV12-5 and TRBJ1-2, with D unresolved. The CDR3 length is 16 residues. From germline, CDR1 is LGHNT and CDR2 FRNRAP. V lost 4 bases to trimming and J lost 2 bases, with 17 bases between them. The DNA of the CDR3 is TGTGCTAGTGGTTCACATGAGGTGGTAGCGAACTATGGCTACACCTTC. Its protein product is CASGSHEVVANYGYTF.

This clonotype has a count of ten or more. The CDR3 nucleotides read TGTGCCAGCAGTCCCGAGAGCGGGAGTTGGACAGATACGCAGTATTTT. Its translation is CASSPESGSWTDTQYF. This chain connects TRBV28 to TRBJ2-3; TRBD2 agrees at 8 bases. The V gene end was trimmed by 5 bases and the J gene end by 3 bases; junction bases not matched to a gene: 10. Germline CDR1 is MDHEN and CDR2 is SYDVKM. This CDR3 is 16 amino acids long.

With respect to this clonotype: This may arise from a read error, as a much more abundant clone is one base away. V is TRBV18 and J is TRBJ2-1; possible D gene TRBD2, 5 bases. The V gene's germline CDR1 is KGHSH and CDR2 LQKENI. This CDR3 is built from 11 residues. CDR3 DNA sequence: TGTGCCGGCTCACCACCGGGAGAGCAGTTCTTC. Encoded protein: CAGSPPGEQFF.

The V call is TRBV7-2, the J call TRBJ1-5; 7 nucleotides align to TRBD1. The J segment lost 0 bases and the V segment lost 2 bases, leaving 10 bases of the junction unmatched. Per the germline V gene, CDR1 is SGHTA and CDR2 is FQGNSA. This CDR3 spans 18 amino acids. CDR3 sequence reads: CASSLRQGNSLSNQPQHF. For the CDR3, the DNA is TGTGCCAGCAGCTTAAGACAGGGTAATTCCCTTAGCAATCAGCCCCAGCATTTT.

This rearrangement joins TRBV27 to TRBJ2-1, with D tentatively TRBD1 (6 bases). Germline V gives CDR1 MNHEY, CDR2 SMNVEV (reference sequence). V shed 2 bases and J shed 8 bases, with 16 bases lying between them. This CDR3 contains 15 residues. This CDR3 is CASSLRQDLGDEQFF. The CDR3 region has the DNA TGTGCCAGCAGTTTACGACAGGACCTAGGGGATGAGCAGTTCTTC.

This clonotype was counted many times. The chain's CDR3 is CASSEVEGQGGTDTQYF. CDR3 nucleotide sequence: TGTGCCAGCAGTGAAGTCGAGGGGCAGGGGGGCACAGATACGCAGTATTTT. V usage is TRBV6-1 and J usage is TRBJ2-3, with TRBD1 matching 7 bases. CDR3 length: 17 residues. Germline V gene data show CDR1 as MNHNS and CDR2 as SASEGT. J lost 1 base, V lost 1 base, and 8 bases had no gene match.

The genes are TRBV6-6 and TRBJ1-4; a weak D match, TRBD1 (5 bases). With 0 bases removed from V and 6 bases from J, the gap between germline ends came to 11 bases. The germline V gene has CDR1 MNHNY and CDR2 SVGAGI (reference sequence). This CDR3 contains 15 residues. The CDR3 here is CASSYSTQGDEKLFF. The CDR3 DNA reads TGTGCCAGCAGTTACTCGACGCAGGGCGATGAAAAACTGTTTTTT.

As to this clonotype: With a much larger clone just one base away, this may be a read error. This is likely a read error, given that the CDR3 carries no conserved phenylalanine or tryptophan at its end. This chain connects TRBV12-3 or TRBV12-4 to TRBJ2-7; the match to TRBD1 covers 9 bases. The CDR3 has 14 residues. The junction had 6 bases not matched to a gene; V was cut back by 6 bases and J by 3 bases. In DNA form, the CDR3 reads TGTGCCAGCAGCTCGACAGGGGGGATCTACGAGCAGTACCTC. This gives the protein CASSSTGGIYEQYL.

CDR3 loop: CSARPTGPKHSLYEQYF. The CDR3, as DNA: TGCAGTGCTAGACCGACAGGGCCTAAGCACTCCCTCTACGAGCAGTACTTC. The gene calls are TRBV20-1 and TRBJ2-7, with 7 bases identical to TRBD1. There are 17 residues in the CDR3. The V gene's germline CDR1 is DFQATT and CDR2 SNEGSKA (reference sequence). V shed 2 bases, J shed 3 bases, and the junction held 16 bases outside the gene matches.

The V gene is TRBV25-1, the J gene TRBJ2-1; D possibly matches TRBD1 or TRBD2 (5 bases each). Per germline, CDR1 MGHDK and CDR2 SYGVNS. The germline V and J ends were trimmed by 3 bases and 5 bases, with 5 bases remaining between them. This CDR3 is 12 amino acids long. The chain's CDR3 is CASSEGHNEQFF. The CDR3 nucleotides read TGTGCCAGCAGTGAGGGACACAATGAGCAGTTCTTC.